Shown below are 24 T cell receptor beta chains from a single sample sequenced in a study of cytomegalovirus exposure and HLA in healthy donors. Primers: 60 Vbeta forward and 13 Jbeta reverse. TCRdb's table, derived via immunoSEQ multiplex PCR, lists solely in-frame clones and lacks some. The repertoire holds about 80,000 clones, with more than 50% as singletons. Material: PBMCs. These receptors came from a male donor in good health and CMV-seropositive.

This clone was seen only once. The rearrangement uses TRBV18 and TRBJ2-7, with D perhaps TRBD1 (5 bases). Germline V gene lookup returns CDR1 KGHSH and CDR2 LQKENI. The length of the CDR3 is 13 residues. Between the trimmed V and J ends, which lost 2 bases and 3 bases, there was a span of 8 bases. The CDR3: CASSPSRVYEQYF. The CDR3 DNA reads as TGTGCCAGCTCACCATCCAGGGTCTACGAGCAGTACTTC.

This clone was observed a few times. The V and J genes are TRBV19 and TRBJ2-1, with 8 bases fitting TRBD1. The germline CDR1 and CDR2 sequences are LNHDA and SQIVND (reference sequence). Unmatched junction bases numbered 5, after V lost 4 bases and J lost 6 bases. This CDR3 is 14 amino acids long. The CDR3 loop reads CASSKGQVGNEQFF. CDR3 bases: TGTGCCAGTAGTAAGGGACAGGTAGGCAATGAGCAGTTCTTC.

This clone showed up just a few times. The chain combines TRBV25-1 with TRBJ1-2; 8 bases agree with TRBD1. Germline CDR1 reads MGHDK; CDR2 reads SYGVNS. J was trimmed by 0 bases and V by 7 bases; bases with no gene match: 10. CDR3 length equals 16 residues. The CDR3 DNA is TGTGCCAGCATGGGGGACAGGTCCACCTCTAACTATGGCTACACCTTC. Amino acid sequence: CASMGDRSTSNYGYTF.

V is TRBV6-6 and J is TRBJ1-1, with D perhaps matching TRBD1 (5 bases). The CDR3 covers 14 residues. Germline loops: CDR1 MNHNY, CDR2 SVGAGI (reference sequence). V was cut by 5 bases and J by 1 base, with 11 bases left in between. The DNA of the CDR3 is TGTGCCAGCAGTACGCGGGGGAAGAACACTGAAGCTTTCTTT. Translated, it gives CASSTRGKNTEAFF.

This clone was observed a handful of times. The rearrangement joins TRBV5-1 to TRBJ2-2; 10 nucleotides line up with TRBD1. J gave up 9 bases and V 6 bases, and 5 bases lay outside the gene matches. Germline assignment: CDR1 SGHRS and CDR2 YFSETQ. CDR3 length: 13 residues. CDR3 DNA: TGCGCCAGCAACCGACAGGGGGCGAGGGAGCTGTTTTTT. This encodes CASNRQGARELFF.

The CDR3 region has the DNA TGTGCCAGTCGGCGGGGTTCCTCTGGAAACACCATATATTTT. Amino acid sequence: CASRRGSSGNTIYF. The chain joins TRBV19 to TRBJ1-3; no clear D. The CDR3 is 14 residues long. V shed 8 bases and J shed 0 bases, with 11 bases lying between them. Germline V gene sequence: CDR1 LNHDA, CDR2 SQIVND (reference sequence).

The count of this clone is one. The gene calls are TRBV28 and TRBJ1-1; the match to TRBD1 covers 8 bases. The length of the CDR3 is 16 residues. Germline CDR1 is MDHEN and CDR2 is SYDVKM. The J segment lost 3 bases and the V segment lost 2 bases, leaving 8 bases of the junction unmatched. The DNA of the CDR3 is TGTGCCAGCAGTTTACAGGGGGCCCCGAAGGACACTGAAGCTTTCTTT. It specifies CASSLQGAPKDTEAFF.

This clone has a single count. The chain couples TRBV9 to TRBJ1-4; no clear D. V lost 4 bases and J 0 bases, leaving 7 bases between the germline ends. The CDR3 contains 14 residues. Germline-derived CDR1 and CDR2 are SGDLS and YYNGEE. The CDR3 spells CASSPGSTNEKLFF. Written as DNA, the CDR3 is TGTGCCAGCAGCCCCGGGTCAACTAATGAAAAACTGTTTTTT.

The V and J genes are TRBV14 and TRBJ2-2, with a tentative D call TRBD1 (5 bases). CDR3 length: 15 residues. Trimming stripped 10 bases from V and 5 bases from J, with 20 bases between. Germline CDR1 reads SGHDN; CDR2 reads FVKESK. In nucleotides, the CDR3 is TGTGCCAAGGGGCCCGAATTGGGATATACCGGGGAGCTGTTTTTT. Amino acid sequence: CAKGPELGYTGELFF.

The CDR3 is CASSSTGGLAYEQYF. CDR3 nucleotides: TGTGCCAGCAGTTCGACAGGGGGTTTGGCCTACGAGCAGTACTTC. This chain connects TRBV28 to TRBJ2-7; 9 bases are shared with TRBD1. Germline-derived CDR1 and CDR2 are MDHEN and SYDVKM. The junction had 6 bases not matched to a gene; V was cut back by 4 bases and J by 2 bases. The CDR3 has 15 residues.

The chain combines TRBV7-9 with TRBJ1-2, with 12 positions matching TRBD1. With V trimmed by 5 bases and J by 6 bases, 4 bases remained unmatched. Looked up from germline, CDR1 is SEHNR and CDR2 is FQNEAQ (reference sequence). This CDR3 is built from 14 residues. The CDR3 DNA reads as TGTGCCAGCAGCGCGGGACAGGGGGCGGATGGCTACACCTTC. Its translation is CASSAGQGADGYTF.

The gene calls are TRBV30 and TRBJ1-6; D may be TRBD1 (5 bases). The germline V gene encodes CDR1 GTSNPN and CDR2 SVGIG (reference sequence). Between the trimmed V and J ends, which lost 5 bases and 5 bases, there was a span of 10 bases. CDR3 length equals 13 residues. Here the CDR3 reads CAWGTGNNSPLHF. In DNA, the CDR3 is TGTGCCTGGGGTACAGGAAATAATTCACCCCTCCACTTT.

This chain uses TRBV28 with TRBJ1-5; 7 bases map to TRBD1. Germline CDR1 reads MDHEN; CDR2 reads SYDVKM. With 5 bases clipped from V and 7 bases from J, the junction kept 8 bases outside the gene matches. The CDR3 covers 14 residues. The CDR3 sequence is CASSPRTGAQPQHF. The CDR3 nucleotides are TGTGCCAGCAGTCCCCGGACAGGAGCCCAGCCCCAGCATTTT.

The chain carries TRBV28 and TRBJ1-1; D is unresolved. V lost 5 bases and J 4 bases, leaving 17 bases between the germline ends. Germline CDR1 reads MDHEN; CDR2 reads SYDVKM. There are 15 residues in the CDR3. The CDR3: CASSPPLVAGTEAFF. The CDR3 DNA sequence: TGTGCCAGCAGTCCTCCCTTGGTGGCGGGCACTGAAGCTTTCTTT.

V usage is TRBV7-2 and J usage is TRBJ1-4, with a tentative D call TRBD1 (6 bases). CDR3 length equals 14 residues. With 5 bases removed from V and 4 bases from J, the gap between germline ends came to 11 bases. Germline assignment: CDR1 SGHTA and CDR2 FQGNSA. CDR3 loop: CASSLDRRNEKLFF. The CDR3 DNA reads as TGTGCCAGCAGCCTTGACAGGCGTAATGAAAAACTGTTTTTT.

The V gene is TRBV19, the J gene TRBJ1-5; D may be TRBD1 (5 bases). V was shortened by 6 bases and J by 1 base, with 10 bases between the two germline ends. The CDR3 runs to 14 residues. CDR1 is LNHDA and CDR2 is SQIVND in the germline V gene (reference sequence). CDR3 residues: CASSSYRSNQPQHF. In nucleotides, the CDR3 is TGTGCCAGTAGCTCCTACAGGAGCAATCAGCCCCAGCATTTT.

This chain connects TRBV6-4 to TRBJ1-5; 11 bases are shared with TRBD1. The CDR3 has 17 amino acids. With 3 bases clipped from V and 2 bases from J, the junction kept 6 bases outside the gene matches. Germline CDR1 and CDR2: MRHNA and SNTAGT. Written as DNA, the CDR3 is TGTGCCAGCAGTGAAGGGACAGGGGGACAAGGCAATCAGCCCCAGCATTTT. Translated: CASSEGTGGQGNQPQHF.

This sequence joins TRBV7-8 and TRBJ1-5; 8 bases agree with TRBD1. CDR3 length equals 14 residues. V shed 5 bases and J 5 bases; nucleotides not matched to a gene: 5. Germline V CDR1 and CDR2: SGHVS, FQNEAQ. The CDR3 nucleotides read TGTGCCAGCAGCACAGGACAGGGTGATCAGCCCCAGCATTTT. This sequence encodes CASSTGQGDQPQHF.

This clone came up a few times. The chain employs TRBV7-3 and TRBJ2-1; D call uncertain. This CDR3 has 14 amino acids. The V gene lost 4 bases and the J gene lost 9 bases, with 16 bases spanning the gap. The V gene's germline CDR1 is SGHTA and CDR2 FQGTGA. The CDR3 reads CASSSPGPGGEQFF. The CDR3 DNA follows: TGTGCCAGCAGCTCTCCCGGCCCCGGCGGTGAGCAGTTCTTC.

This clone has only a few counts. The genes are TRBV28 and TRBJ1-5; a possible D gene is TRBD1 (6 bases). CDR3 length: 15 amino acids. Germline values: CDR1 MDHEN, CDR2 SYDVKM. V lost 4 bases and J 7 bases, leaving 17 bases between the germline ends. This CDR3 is CASSWAGAKKQPQHF. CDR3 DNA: TGTGCCAGCAGTTGGGCAGGGGCCAAAAAACAGCCCCAGCATTTT. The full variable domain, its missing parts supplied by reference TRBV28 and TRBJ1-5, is DVKVTQSSRYLVKRTGEKVFLECVQDMDHENMFWYRQDPGLGLRLIYFSYDVKMKEKGDIPEGYSVSREKKERFSLILESASTNQTSMYLCASSWAGAKKQPQHFGDGTRLSIL.

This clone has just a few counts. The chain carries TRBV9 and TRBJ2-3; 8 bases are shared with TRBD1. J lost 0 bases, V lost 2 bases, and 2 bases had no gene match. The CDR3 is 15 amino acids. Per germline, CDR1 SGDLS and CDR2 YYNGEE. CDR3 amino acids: CASSVGDRSTDTQYF. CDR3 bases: TGTGCCAGCAGCGTCGGGGACAGGAGCACAGATACGCAGTATTTT.

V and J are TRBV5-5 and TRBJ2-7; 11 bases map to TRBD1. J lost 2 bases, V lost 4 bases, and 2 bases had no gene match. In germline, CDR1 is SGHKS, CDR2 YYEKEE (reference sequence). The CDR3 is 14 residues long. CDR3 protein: CASSQGQGAYEQYF. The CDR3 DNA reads TGTGCCAGCAGCCAGGGACAGGGGGCCTACGAGCAGTACTTC.

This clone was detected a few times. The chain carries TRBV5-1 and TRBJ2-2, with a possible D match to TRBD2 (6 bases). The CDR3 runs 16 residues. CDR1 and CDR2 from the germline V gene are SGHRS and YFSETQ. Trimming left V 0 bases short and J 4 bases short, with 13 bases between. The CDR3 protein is CASSLAGGMSTGELFF. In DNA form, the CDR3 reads TGCGCCAGCAGCTTGGCTGGGGGGATGAGCACCGGGGAGCTGTTTTTT.

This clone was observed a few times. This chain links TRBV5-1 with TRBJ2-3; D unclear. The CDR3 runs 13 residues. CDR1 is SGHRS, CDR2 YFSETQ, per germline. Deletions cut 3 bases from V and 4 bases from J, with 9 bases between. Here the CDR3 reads CASSSPPADTQYF. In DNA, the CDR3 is TGCGCCAGCAGCTCTCCTCCAGCAGATACGCAGTATTTT.